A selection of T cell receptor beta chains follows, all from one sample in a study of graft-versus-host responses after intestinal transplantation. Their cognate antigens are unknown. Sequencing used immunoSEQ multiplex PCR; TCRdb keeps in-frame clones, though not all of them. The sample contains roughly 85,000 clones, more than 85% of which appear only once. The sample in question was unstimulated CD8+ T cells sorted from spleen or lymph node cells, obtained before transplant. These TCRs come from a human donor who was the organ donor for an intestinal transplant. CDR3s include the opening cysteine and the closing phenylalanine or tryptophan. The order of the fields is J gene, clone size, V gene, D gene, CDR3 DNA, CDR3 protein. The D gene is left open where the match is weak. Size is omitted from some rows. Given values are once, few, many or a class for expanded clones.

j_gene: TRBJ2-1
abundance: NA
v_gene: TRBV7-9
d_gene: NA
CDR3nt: TGTGCCAGCAGCTCCAGGGGTTTCGATGAGCAGTTCTTC
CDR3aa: CASSSRGFDEQFF

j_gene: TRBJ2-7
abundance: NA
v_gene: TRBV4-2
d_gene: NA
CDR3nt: TGTGCCAGCAGCCAAGAACCCTCCTACGAGCAGTACTTC
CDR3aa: CASSQEPSYEQYF

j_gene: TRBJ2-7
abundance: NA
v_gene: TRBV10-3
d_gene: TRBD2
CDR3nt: TGTGCCATCGGGGAGGGATACGAGCAGTACTTC
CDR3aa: CAIGEGYEQYF

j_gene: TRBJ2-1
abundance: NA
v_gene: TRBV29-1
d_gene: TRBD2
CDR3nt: TGCAGCGTCCAAGGAGCGGGAGGCTCTATGTACAATGAGCAGTTCTTC
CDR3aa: CSVQGAGGSMYNEQFF

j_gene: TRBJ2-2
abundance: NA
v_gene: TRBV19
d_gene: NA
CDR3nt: TGTGCCAGTAGTATAAGGGGGAGGCCGAACACCGGGGAGCTGTTTTTT
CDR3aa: CASSIRGRPNTGELFF

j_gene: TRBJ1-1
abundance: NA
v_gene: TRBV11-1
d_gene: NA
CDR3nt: TGTGCCAGCAGCTTCGGTGAAGCTTTCTTT
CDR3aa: CASSFGEAFF

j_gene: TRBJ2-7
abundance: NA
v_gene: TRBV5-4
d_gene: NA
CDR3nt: TGTGCCAGCAGCTTTTGGGGCTCCTACGAGCAGTACTTC
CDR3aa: CASSFWGSYEQYF

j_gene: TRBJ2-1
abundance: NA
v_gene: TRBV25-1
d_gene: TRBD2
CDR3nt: TGTGCCAGCAGCGCACGCGGACTAGGAAGCGGTGAGCAGTTCTTC
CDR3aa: CASSARGLGSGEQFF

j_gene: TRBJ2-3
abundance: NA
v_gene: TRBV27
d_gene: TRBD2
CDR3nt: TGTGCCAGCAGTTCTGGACTAGCGGGTGTCACAGATACGCAGTATTTT
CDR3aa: CASSSGLAGVTDTQYF

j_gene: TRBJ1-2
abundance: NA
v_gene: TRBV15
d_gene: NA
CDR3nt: TGTGCCACCAGCCAGTCGGGTTACCTCTATGGCTACACCTTC
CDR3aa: CATSQSGYLYGYTF

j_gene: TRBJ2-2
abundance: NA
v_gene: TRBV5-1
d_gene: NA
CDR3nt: TGCGCCAGCAGCTTGGAGGACGGGGTCCCTTCAAACACCGGGGAGCTGTTTTTT
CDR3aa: CASSLEDGVPSNTGELFF

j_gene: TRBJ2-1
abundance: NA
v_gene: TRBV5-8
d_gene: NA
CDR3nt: TGTGCCAGCAGCCTAGGGGAGCGAGAGCAGTTCTTC
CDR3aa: CASSLGEREQFF

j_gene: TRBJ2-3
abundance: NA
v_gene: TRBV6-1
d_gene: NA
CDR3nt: TGTGCCAGCAGTGACGGGACCCAGGCAGGCACAGATACGCAGTATTTT
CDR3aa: CASSDGTQAGTDTQYF

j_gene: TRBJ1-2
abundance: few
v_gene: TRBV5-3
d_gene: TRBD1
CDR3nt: TGTGCCACTCAGTACGGGCAGGGGGACTATGGCTACACCTTC
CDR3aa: CATQYGQGDYGYTF

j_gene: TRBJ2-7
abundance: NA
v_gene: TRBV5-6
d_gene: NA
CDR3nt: TGTGCCAGCAGCTTTACAGAGGGAATGGGCTACGAGCAGTACTTC
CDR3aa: CASSFTEGMGYEQYF

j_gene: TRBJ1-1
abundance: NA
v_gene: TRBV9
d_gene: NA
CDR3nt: TGTGCCAGCAGCGCCGAGGACGGGGCTTTCTTT
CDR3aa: CASSAEDGAFF

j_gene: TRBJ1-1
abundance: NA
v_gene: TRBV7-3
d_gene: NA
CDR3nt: TGTGCCAGCAGCTTAACGCCGGCAGCGAACACTGAAGCTTTCTTT
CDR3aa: CASSLTPAANTEAFF

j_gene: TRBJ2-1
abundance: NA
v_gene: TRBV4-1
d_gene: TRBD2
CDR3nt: TGCGCCAGCAGCCAAGGGACTAGCGGGAGCTACAATGAGCAGTTCTTC
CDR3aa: CASSQGTSGSYNEQFF

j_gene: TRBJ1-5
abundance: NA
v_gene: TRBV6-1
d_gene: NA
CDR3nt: TGTGCCAGCAGTGGGCGCTCTACGACAGAACCCAATCAGCCCCAGCATTTT
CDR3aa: CASSGRSTTEPNQPQHF

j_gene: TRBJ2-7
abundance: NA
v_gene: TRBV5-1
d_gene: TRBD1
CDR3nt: TGCGCCAGCAGCTTGGAAGCAGGGGGCTACGAGCAGTACTTC
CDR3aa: CASSLEAGGYEQYF

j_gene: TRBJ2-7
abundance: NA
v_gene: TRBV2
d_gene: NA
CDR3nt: TGTGCCCATAGTCAGGGGAACCACGAGCAGTACTTC
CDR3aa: CAHSQGNHEQYF

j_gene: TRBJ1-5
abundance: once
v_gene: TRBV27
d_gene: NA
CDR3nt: TGTGCCAGCAGTTCCGCAGTAAATCAGCCCCAGCATTTT
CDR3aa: CASSSAVNQPQHF

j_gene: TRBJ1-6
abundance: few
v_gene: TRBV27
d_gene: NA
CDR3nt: TGTGCCAGCAGACGGACCGGGGGGGTCGAGCCCCTCCACTTT
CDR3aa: CASRRTGGVEPLHF

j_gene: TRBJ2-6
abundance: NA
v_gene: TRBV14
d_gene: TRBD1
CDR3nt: TGTGCCAGCAGCCTTTTCTCCGGACAGGGTGTCAGTAGCGGGGCCAACGTCCTGACTTTC
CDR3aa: CASSLFSGQGVSSGANVLTF

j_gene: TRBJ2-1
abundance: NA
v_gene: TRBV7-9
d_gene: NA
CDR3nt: TGTGCCAGCAGCAAATCAGGGGATGAGCAGTTCTTC
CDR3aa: CASSKSGDEQFF

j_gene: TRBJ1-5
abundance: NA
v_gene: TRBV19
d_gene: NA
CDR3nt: TGTGCCAGTAGTTCAACAGGTAGCTGGGGTCAGCCCCAGCATTTT
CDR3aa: CASSSTGSWGQPQHF

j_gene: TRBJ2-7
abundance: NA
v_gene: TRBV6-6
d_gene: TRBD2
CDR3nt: TGTGCCAGCAGTTACTCGACTAGCGGGGGCTCCTACGAGCAGTACTTC
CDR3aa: CASSYSTSGGSYEQYF

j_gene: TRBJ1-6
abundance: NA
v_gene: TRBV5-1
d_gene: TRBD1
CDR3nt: TGCGCCAGCAGCTTTAGGTCTGACAGGGCCGGGACCCTCCACTTT
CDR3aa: CASSFRSDRAGTLHF

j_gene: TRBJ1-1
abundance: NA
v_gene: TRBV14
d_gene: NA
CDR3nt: TGTGCCAGCAGCCAACTGAACACTGAAGCTTTCTTT
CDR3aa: CASSQLNTEAFF

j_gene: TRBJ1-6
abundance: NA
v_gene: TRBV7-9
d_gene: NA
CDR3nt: TGTGCCAGCAGCTTAGTGAGGGGTTTCGCTTCACCCCTCCACTTT
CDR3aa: CASSLVRGFASPLHF

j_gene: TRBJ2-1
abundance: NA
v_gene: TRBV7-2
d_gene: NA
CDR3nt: TGTGCCAGCAGCTTCACTAGGGGTGAGCAGTTCTTC
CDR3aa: CASSFTRGEQFF

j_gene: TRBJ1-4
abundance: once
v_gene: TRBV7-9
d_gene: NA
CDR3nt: TGTGCCAGCAGCTTATTTACAGGCATCGCAACTAATGAAAAACTGTTTTTT
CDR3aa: CASSLFTGIATNEKLFF

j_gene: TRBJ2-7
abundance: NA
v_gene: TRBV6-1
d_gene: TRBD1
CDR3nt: TGTGCCAGTCACAGACAGGGTCTTTCCTACGAGCAGTACTTC
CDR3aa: CASHRQGLSYEQYF

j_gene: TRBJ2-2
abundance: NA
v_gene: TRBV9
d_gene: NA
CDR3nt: TGTGCCAGCAGCGCTCATGCCGGGCCGCAAACGATCGCCGGGGAGCTGTTTTTT
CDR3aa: CASSAHAGPQTIAGELFF

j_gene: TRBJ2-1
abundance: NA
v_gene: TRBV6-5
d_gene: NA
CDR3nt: TGTGCCAGCAGTTTGGAATGGGGGGCCTACAATGAGCAGTTCTTC
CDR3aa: CASSLEWGAYNEQFF

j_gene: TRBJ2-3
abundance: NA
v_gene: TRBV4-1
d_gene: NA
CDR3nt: TGCGCCAGCAGCCAAGAGTGGAGGGGGGATACGCAGTATTTT
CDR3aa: CASSQEWRGDTQYF

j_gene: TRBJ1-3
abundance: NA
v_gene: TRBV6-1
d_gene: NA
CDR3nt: TGTGCCAGCAGTGATATTACAGGGATTGGAAACACCATATATTTT
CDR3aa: CASSDITGIGNTIYF

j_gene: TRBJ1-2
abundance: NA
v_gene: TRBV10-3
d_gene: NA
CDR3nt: TGTGCCATCAGTGAGACACAGGGAGTGGGGTACTATGGCTACACCTTC
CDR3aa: CAISETQGVGYYGYTF

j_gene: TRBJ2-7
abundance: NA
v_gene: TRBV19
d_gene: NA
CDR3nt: TGTGCCAGTAGCCATGACTCCTACGAGCAGTACTTC
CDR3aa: CASSHDSYEQYF

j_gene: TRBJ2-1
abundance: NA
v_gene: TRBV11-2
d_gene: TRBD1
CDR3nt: TGTGCCAGCAGCGTTACAGGGGGCGTTAGCTCCTACAATGAGCAGTTCTTC
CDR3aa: CASSVTGGVSSYNEQFF

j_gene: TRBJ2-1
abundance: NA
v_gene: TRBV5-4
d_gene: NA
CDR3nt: TGTGCCAGCAACCACTGGGGGCTTTCAAGTGAGCAGTTCTTC
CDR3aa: CASNHWGLSSEQFF

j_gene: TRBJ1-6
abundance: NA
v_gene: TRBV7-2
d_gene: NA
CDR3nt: TGTGCCAGCAGCTTCTCGGCAGGGATCCTCAATTCACCCCTCCACTTT
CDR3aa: CASSFSAGILNSPLHF

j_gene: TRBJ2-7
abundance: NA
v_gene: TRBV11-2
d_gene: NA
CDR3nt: TGTGCCAGCAGCTTACAAGCCTACGAGCAGTACTTC
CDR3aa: CASSLQAYEQYF